A single sample gave rise to the 5 T cell receptor beta chains below, sequenced in a study of blood T cells in healthy people across ages. With a J-beta primer mix and a sample-barcoded 5' primer, a second PCR ran 7 to 11 cycles. One entry per CDR3 protein results from TCRdb running MiXCR on the 5' RACE reads. The data hold hundreds of thousands of distinct CDR3 sequences, with about 30% observed a single time. The sequenced sample was blood. All receptors come from a woman aged 80 or older in good health.

This clonotype was detected only a few times. The chain carries TRBV30 and TRBJ1-2, with D possibly being TRBD1 (5 bases). This CDR3 has 17 residues. Trimming removed 3 bases at V and 5 bases at J, with 25 bases between. Germline assignment: CDR1 GTSNPN and CDR2 SVGIG (reference sequence). CDR3 region: CAWRQRLAGRHLYGYTF. The CDR3 nucleotides are TGTGCCTGGAGGCAAAGGTTGGCAGGGCGCCATCTTTATGGCTACACCTTC.

As regards this clonotype: Just one base apart from a much larger clone, this may be a read error. The chain links TRBV20-1 to TRBJ2-7, with D perhaps being TRBD1 or TRBD2 (6 bases each). CDR1 is DFQATT, CDR2 SNEGSKA, per germline (reference sequence). Trimming removed 6 bases from V and 7 bases from J, with 25 bases in between. This CDR3 has 15 amino acids. The CDR3, as DNA: TGCAGTGCCCCTCCTCCTACGGGGGCTTACAATGAGCAGTACTTC. The encoded protein is CSAPPPTGAYNEQYF.

This clonotype was seen ten or more times. The rearrangement links TRBV7-2 to TRBJ2-5, with D maybe TRBD2 (5 bases). V was cut by 2 bases and J by 5 bases, with 12 bases left in between. This CDR3 is 14 amino acids long. Germline assignment: CDR1 SGHTA and CDR2 FQGNSA. The CDR3 DNA is TGTGCCAGCAGCTTATCCGCCATAGCGGAGACCCAGTACTTC. It is translated as CASSLSAIAETQYF.

This clonotype was recorded at least ten times. This sequence joins TRBV25-1 and TRBJ1-1; 7 nucleotides match TRBD1. This CDR3 comprises 14 residues. CDR1 MGHDK and CDR2 SYGVNS come from the germline V gene. J gave up 8 bases and V 6 bases, and 12 bases lay outside the gene matches. The CDR3 is CASRAETGSREAFF. The CDR3 DNA is TGTGCCAGCAGAGCCGAGACAGGGAGTAGGGAAGCTTTCTTT.

Concerning this clonotype itself: Sequence at one end of the junction differs from germline and may be a read error. The chain uses TRBV12-3 or TRBV12-4 and TRBJ2-3; unclear D gene. The CDR3 runs 11 residues. The CDR3 region has the DNA TGTGCCAGAGTGAGAGCAGATACGGAGTATTTT. This encodes CARVRADTEYF.